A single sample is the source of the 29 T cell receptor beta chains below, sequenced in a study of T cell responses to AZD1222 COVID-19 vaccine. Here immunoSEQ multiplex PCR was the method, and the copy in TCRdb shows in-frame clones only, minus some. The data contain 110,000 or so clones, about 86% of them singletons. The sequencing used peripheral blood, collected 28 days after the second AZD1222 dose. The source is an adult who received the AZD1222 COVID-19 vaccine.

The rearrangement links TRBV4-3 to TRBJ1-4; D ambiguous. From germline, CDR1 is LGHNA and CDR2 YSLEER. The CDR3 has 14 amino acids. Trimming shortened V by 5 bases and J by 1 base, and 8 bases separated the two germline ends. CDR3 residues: CASSWRITNEKLFF. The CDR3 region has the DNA TGCGCCAGCAGCTGGAGGATAACTAATGAAAAACTGTTTTTT.

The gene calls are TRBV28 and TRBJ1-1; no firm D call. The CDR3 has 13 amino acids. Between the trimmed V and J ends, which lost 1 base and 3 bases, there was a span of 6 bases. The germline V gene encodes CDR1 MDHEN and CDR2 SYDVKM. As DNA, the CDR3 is TGTGCCAGCAGTTTATTCACGGACACTGAAGCTTTCTTT. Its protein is CASSLFTDTEAFF.

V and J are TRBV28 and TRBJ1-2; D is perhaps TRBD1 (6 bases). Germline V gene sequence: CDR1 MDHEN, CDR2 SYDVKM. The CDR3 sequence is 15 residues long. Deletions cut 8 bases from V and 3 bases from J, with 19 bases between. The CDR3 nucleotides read TGTGCCAGCTCTGGTGGCGGGGGCGAGCACTATGGCTACACCTTC. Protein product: CASSGGGGEHYGYTF.

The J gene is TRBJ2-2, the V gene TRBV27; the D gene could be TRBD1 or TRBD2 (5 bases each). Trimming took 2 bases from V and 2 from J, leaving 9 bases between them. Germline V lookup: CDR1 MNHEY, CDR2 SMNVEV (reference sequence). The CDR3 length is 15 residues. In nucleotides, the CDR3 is TGTGCCAGCAGTTTACGAGGGGTTAACACCGGGGAGCTGTTTTTT. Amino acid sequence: CASSLRGVNTGELFF.

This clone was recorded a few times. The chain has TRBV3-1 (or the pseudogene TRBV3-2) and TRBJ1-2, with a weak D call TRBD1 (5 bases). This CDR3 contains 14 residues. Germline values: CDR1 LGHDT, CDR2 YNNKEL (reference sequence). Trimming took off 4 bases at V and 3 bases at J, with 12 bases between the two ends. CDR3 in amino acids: CASSLRGSDYGYTF. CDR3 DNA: TGTGCCAGCAGCCTCCGGGGGAGCGACTATGGCTACACCTTC.

The CDR3 nucleotides are TGTGCCAGTAGTTATCTGAACACTGAAGCTTTCTTT. This codes for CASSYLNTEAFF. V gene TRBV19 combines with J gene TRBJ1-1; D call uncertain. The CDR3 is 12 amino acids. Germline assignment: CDR1 LNHDA and CDR2 SQIVND (reference sequence). V dropped 5 bases and J dropped 0 bases, with 4 bases sitting between them.

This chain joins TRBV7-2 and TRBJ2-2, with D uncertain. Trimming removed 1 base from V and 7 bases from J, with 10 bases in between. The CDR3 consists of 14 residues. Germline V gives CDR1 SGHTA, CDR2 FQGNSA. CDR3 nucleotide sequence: TGTGCCAGCAGCTTAGTGGTGTCCAACGGGGAGCTGTTTTTT. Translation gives CASSLVVSNGELFF.

The CDR3 DNA reads as TGTGCCAGTAGTACGAGGGACAGGGCGCGCTACACCTTC. Translation gives CASSTRDRARYTF. The gene calls are TRBV19 and TRBJ1-2; 9 bases agree with TRBD1. Unmatched junction bases numbered 6, after V lost 4 bases and J lost 9 bases. Germline-derived CDR1 and CDR2 are LNHDA and SQIVND (reference sequence). The CDR3 is 13 residues long.

The CDR3 DNA is TGTGCCAGCAGCTTAGACCGAGGGCTTGCTTTCTTT. As protein: CASSLDRGLAFF. The V call is TRBV7-2, the J call TRBJ1-1; D remains unclear. Trimming removed 1 base at V and 11 bases at J, with 11 bases between. Germline V gene data show CDR1 as SGHTA and CDR2 as FQGNSA. The CDR3 sequence is 12 residues long.

The CDR3 region is CASSQDSNSYNEQFF. The CDR3 coding sequence is TGTGCCAGCAGCCAAGACTCCAACTCCTACAATGAGCAGTTCTTC. This chain links TRBV3-1 (or the pseudogene TRBV3-2) with TRBJ2-1, with unresolved D. Germline V lookup: CDR1 LGHDT, CDR2 YNNKEL (reference sequence). Trimming took 0 bases from V and 0 from J, leaving 6 bases between them. The CDR3 is 15 amino acids.

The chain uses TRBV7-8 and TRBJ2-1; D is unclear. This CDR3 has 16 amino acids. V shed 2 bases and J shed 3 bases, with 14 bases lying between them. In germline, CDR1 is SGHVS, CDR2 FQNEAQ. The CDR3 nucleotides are TGTGCCAGCAGCTTATCGTGGGGAATATTCTACAATGAGCAGTTCTTC. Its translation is CASSLSWGIFYNEQFF.

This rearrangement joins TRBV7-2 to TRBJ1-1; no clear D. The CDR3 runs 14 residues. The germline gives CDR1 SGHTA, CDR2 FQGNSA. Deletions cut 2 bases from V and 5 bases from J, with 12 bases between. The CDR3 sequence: CASSLIWGRTEAFF. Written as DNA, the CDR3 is TGTGCCAGCAGCTTAATCTGGGGTCGAACTGAAGCTTTCTTT.

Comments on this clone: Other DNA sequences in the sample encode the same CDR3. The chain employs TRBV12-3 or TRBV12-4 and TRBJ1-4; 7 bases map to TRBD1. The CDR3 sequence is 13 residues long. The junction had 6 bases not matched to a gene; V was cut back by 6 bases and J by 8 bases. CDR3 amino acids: CASRPTGAEKLFF. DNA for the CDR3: TGTGCCAGCAGACCTACAGGGGCGGAAAAACTGTTTTTT.

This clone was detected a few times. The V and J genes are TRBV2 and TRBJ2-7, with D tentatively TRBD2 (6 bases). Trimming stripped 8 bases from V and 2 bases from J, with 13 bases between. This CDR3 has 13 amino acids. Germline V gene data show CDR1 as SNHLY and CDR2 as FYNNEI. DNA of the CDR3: TGTGCCAGCGGCGGGACTTTTACCTACGAGCAGTACTTC. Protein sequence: CASGGTFTYEQYF.

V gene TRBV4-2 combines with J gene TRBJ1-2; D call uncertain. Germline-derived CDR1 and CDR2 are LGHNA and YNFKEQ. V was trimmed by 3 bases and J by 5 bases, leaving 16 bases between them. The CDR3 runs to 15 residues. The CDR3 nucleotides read TGTGCCAGCAGCCAGATAGAAGCCGGACCTTATGGCTACACCTTC. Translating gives CASSQIEAGPYGYTF.

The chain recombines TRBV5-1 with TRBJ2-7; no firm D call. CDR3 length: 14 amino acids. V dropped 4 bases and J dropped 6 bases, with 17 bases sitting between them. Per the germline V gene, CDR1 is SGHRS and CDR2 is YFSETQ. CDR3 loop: CASSNSRRPAEQYF. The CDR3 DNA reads TGCGCCAGCAGCAACTCACGGCGGCCTGCCGAGCAGTACTTC.

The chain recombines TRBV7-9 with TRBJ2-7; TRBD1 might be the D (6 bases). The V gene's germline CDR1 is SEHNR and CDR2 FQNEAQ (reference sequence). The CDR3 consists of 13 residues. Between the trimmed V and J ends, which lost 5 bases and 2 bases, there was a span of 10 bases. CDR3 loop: CASSNSGAYEQYF. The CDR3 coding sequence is TGTGCCAGCAGCAACTCAGGGGCCTACGAGCAGTACTTC.

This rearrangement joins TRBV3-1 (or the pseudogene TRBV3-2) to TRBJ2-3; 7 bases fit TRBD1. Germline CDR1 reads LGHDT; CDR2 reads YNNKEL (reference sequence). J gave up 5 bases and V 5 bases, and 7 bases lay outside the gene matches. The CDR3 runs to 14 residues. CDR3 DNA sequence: TGTGCCAGCAGCACTACGGACAGGATAGATACGCAGTATTTT. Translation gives CASSTTDRIDTQYF.

The chain's CDR3 is CASETENTEAFF. The CDR3 bases are TGTGCCAGCGAGACAGAGAACACTGAAGCTTTCTTT. V is TRBV28 and J is TRBJ1-1, with D possibly TRBD1 on 5 matching bases. V was trimmed by 8 bases and J by 1 base, leaving 8 bases between them. The germline gives CDR1 MDHEN, CDR2 SYDVKM. There are 12 residues in the CDR3.

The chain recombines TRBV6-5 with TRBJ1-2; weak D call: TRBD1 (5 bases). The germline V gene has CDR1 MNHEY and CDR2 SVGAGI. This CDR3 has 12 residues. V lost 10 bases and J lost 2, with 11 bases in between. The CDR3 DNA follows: TGTGCCACCACGCAGGGAAACTATGGCTACACCTTC. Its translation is CATTQGNYGYTF.

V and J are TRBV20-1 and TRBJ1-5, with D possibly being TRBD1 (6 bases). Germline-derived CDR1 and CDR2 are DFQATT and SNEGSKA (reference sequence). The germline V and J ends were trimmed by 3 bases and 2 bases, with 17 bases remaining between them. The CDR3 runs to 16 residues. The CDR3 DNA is TGCAGTGCTAGTGGTGTACCCAACAGGGGCAATCAGCCCCAGCATTTT. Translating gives CSASGVPNRGNQPQHF.

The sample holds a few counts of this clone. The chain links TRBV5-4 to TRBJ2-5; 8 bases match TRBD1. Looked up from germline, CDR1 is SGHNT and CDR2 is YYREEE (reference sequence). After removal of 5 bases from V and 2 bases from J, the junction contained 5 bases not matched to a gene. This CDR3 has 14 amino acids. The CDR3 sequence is CASRAQGEQETQYF. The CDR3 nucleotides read TGTGCCAGCAGAGCACAGGGGGAGCAAGAGACCCAGTACTTC.

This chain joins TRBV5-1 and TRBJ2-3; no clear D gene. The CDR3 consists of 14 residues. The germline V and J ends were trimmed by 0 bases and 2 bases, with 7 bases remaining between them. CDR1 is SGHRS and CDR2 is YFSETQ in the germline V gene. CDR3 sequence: CASSLAQNTDTQYF. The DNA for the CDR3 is TGCGCCAGCAGCTTGGCACAGAACACAGATACGCAGTATTTT.

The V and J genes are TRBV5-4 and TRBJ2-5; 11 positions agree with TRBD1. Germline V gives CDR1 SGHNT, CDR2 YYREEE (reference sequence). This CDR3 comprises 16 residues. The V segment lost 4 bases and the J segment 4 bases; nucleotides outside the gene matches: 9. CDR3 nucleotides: TGTGCCAGCAGCGCTGGGTCGGACAGGGGGCGAGAGACCCAGTACTTC. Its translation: CASSAGSDRGRETQYF.

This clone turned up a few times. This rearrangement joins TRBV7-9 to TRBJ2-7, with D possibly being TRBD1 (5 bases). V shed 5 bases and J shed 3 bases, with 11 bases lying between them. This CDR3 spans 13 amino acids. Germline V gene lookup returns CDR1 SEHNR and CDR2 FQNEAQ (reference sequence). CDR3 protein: CASSPSQGYEQYF. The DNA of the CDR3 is TGTGCCAGCAGCCCCTCCCAGGGCTACGAGCAGTACTTC.

The CDR3 spells CASSLVFQPQHF. CDR3 DNA sequence: TGTGCCAGCAGTTTAGTCTTTCAGCCCCAGCATTTT. The chain uses TRBV12-3 or TRBV12-4 and TRBJ1-5, with D unresolved. The CDR3 sequence is 12 residues long. The germline V and J ends were trimmed by 1 base and 6 bases, with 4 bases remaining between them.

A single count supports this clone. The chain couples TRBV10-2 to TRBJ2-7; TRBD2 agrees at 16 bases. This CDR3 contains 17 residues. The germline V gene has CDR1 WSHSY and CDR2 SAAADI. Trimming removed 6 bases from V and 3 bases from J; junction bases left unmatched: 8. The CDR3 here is CASSRGLAGGELYEQYF. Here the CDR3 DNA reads TGCGCCAGCAGCCGGGGACTAGCGGGAGGGGAGCTCTACGAGCAGTACTTC.

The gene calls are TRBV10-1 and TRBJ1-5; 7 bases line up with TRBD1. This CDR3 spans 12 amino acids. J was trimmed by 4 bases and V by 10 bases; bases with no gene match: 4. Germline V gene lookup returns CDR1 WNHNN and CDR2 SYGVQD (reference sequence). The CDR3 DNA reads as TGCGCCACCTTACAGGGGAATCAGCCCCAGCATTTT. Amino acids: CATLQGNQPQHF.

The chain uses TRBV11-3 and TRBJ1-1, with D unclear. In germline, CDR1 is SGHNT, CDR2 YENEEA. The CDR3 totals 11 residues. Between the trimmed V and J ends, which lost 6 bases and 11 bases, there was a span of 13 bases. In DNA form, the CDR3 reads TGTGCCAGCAGGGGCACGGGTGCGGCTTTCTTT. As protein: CASRGTGAAFF. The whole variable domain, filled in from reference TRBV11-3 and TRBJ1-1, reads EAGVVQSPRYKIIEKKQPVAFWCNPISGHNTLYWYLQNLGQGPELLIRYENEEAVDDSQLPKDRFSAERLKGVDSTLKIQPAELGDSAVYLCASRGTGAAFFGQGTRLTVV.